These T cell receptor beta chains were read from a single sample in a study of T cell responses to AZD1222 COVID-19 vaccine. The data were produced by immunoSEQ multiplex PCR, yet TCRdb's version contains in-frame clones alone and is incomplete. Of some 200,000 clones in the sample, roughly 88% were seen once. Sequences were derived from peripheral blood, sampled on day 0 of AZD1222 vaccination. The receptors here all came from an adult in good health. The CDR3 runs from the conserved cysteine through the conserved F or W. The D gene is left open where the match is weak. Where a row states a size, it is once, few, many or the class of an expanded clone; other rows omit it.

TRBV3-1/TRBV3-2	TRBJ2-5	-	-	TGTGCCAGCAGCCAAGTCCAAGGGGCCCAAGAGCAGACCCAGTACTTC	CASSQVQGAQEQTQYF
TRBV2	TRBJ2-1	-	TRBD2	TGTGCCAGCAGAAAAAGCGGGGGGGCCTACAATGAGCAGTTCTTC	CASRKSGGAYNEQFF
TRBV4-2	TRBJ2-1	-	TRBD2	TGTGCCAGCAGCCAACGGGAGGATGCGGGGCCTCCCTACAATGAGCAGTTCTTC	CASSQREDAGPPYNEQFF
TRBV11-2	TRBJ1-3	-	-	TGTGCCAGCAGCTTCTTTCATAGGGGAGTTGACTATACCATATATTTT	CASSFFHRGVDYTIYF
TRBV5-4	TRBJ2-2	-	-	TGTGCCAGCAGCTTGGAACAGACTACCGGGGAGCTGTTTTTT	CASSLEQTTGELFF
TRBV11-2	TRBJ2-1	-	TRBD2	TGTGCCAGCAGCTTAGCGGGAGGCATCGAGCAGTTCTTC	CASSLAGGIEQFF
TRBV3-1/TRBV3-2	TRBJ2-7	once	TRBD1	TGTGCCAGCAGCCAACTACCGGGACAGGGGGCCTACGAGCAGTACTTC	CASSQLPGQGAYEQYF
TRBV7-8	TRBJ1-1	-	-	TGTGCCAGCAGCTTAGGGGGCGCTTTCACTGAAGCTTTCTTT	CASSLGGAFTEAFF
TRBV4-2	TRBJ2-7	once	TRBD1	TGTGCCAGCAGCCAAGATTTTCACAGGGGAAGCTCCTACGAGCAGTACTTC	CASSQDFHRGSSYEQYF
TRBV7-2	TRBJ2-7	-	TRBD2	TGTGCCAGCAGCTGGACTAGCGGGAGTGTTTACGAGCAGTACTTC	CASSWTSGSVYEQYF
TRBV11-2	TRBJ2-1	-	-	TGTGCCAGCAGCTTGTCCGATAGGGGGAGTTTAGGAAATGAGCAGTTCTTC	CASSLSDRGSLGNEQFF
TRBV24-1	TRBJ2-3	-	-	TGTGCCACCGGGGAGACAGGGACTAGCACAGATACGCAGTATTTT	CATGETGTSTDTQYF
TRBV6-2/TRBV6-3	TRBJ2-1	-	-	TGTGCCAGCAGTTACAGGGGGAGAGAATACAATGAGCAGTTCTTC	CASSYRGREYNEQFF
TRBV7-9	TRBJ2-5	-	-	TGTGCCAGCAGCTTAGTGGGGGGAGAGACCCAGTACTTC	CASSLVGGETQYF
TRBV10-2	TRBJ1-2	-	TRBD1	TGCGCCAGCAGCGGGACAGGGAGTTTGTACGGCTACACCTTC	CASSGTGSLYGYTF
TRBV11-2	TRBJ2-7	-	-	TGTGCCAGCAGCTTAGGGACTAAGTACTACGAGCAGTACTTC	CASSLGTKYYEQYF
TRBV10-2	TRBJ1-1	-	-	TGCGCCAGCAACCCCCTCGCAGTGACTGAAGCTTTCTTT	CASNPLAVTEAFF
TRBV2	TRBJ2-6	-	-	TGTGCCAGTACAGCATTGGGGGTAGGGGCCAACGTCCTGACTTTC	CASTALGVGANVLTF
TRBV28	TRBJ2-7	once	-	TGTGCCAGCAGTTTATTTGGGAGCTACGAGCAGTACTTC	CASSLFGSYEQYF
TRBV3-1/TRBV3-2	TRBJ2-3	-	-	TGTGCCAGCAGCCCAAGTACAGATACGCAGTATTTT	CASSPSTDTQYF
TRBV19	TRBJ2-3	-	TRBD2	TGTGCCAGTAGTCGGGGGACTAGCGGGAGCACAGATACGCAGTATTTT	CASSRGTSGSTDTQYF
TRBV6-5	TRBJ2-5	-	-	TGTGCCAGCAGACAGGACCAGATGGCCCAGTACTTC	CASRQDQMAQYF
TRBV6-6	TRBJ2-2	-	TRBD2	TGTGCCAGCAGGCTAGCGGGGGGTAACACCGGGGAGCTGTTTTTT	CASRLAGGNTGELFF
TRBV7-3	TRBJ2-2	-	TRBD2	TGTGCCAGCAGCCCACTAGCGGGAGCGAACACCGGGGAGCTGTTTTTT	CASSPLAGANTGELFF
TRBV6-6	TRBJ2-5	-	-	TGTGCCAGCAGTTACGGATGGGAGACCCAGTACTTC	CASSYGWETQYF
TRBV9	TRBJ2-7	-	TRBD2	TGTGCCAGCAGCGTAGCTCCACAGACTAGCGAATACGAGCAGTACTTC	CASSVAPQTSEYEQYF
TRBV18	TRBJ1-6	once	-	TGTGCCAGCTCACCAACGACAGGTTCAGACGTCTCACCCCTCCACTTT	CASSPTTGSDVSPLHF
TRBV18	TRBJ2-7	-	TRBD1	TGTGCCAGCTCACCCGGAGACAGGGCGCAGTACTTC	CASSPGDRAQYF
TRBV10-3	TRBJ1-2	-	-	TGTGCCATCAGTGACTCCGGCTACACCTTC	CAISDSGYTF
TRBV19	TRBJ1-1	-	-	TGTGCCAGTACCCAGAGGCGGGGAAATATTGATAAAGCTTTCTTT	CASTQRRGNIDKAFF
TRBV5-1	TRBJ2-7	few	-	TGCGCCAGCAGCTTGGACAACGGCGAGCAGTACTTC	CASSLDNGEQYF
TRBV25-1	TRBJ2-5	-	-	TGTGCCAGCAGTGGTCCCGGGACCGCGAGCTTCGAGACCCAGTACTTC	CASSGPGTASFETQYF
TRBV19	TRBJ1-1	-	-	TGTGCCAGTAGTATCGTGGGACAGAACACTGAAGCTTTCTTT	CASSIVGQNTEAFF
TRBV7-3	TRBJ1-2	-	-	TGTGCCAGCAGCAACTCCGGGGGGACAACTGGCTACACCTTC	CASSNSGGTTGYTF
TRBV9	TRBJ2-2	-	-	TGTGCCAGCAGCGTTAGCGGTGGTGCCACCGGGGAGCTGTTTTTT	CASSVSGGATGELFF
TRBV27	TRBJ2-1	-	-	TGTGCCAGCAGTGACTCCGGGACTGGTATATACAATGAGCAGTTCTTC	CASSDSGTGIYNEQFF
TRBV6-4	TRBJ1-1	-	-	TGTGCCAGCAGTATGGGGGCGTATAGCACTGAAGCTTTCTTT	CASSMGAYSTEAFF
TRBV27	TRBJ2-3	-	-	TGTGCCAGCAGTTTATCTAGGGGGGCGTTACCAGATACGCAGTATTTT	CASSLSRGALPDTQYF
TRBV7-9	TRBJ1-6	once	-	TGTGCCAGCAGCTACTTACGACTGGATAATTCACCCCTCCACTTT	CASSYLRLDNSPLHF
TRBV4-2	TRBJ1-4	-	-	TGTGCCAGCAGCCTTATTAGGAGTAATGAAAAACTGTTTTTT	CASSLIRSNEKLFF
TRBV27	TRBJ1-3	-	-	TGTGCCAGCAGTTTTGGGGGGTCTGGAAACACCATATATTTT	CASSFGGSGNTIYF
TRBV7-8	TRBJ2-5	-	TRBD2	TGTGCCAGCAGCTTAGGACTAGCGGGCATCTTGACCCAGTACTTC	CASSLGLAGILTQYF
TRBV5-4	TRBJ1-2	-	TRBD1	TGTGCCAGCAGCTCAGACAGGGGTTATGGCTACACCTTC	CASSSDRGYGYTF
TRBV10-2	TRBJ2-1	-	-	TGCGCCAGCAGTGACACAGGGAACAATGAGCAGTTCTTC	CASSDTGNNEQFF
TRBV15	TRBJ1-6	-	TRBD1	TGTGCCACCAGCAAAGGGACAGGGTCGGTTTCACCCCTCCACTTT	CATSKGTGSVSPLHF
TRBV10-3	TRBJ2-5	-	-	TGTGCCATCAGTGAGTCGGTCGGAACCCAAGAGACCCAGTACTTC	CAISESVGTQETQYF
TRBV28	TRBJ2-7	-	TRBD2	TGTGCCAGCAACAGACTAGCGGGAAGGGTCTATGCCTACGAGCAGTACTTC	CASNRLAGRVYAYEQYF
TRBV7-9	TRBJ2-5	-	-	TGTGCCAGCAGCCTGACATGGACACTTCAAGAGACCCAGTACTTC	CASSLTWTLQETQYF
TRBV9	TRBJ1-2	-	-	TGTGCCAGCAGCGTAGACTTTAACTATGGCTACACCTTC	CASSVDFNYGYTF
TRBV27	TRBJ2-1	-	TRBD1	TGTGCCAGCACGGACAGGGGGCGTTGGAGCTCCTACAATGAGCAGTTCTTC	CASTDRGRWSSYNEQFF
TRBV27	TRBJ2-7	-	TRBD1	TGTGCCAGCAGTTTATCACGGGACAGGGGACGTGAGCAGTACTTC	CASSLSRDRGREQYF
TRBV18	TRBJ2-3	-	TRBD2	TGTGCCAGCTCACCCCGACTAGCGGGAGCCGATACGCAGTATTTT	CASSPRLAGADTQYF
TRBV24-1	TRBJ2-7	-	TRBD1	TGTGCCACCAGTGAGACAGGGTGGGAGCAGTACTTC	CATSETGWEQYF